The TCR beta chain described here comes from a study of Ad26.COV2.S vaccination and SARS-CoV-2 variants. Study background: Trial arm assignment for the donor was COV1001 Ad26.COV2.S. The authors gave Ad26.COV2.S intramuscularly, either once or twice 56 days apart.

Clones were read by immunoSEQ multiplex PCR, and TCRdb kept only the in-frame ones, dropping some. In the table there are about 370,000 clones, around 89% of which are singletons. Described treatment: roughly 18 received Ad26.COV2.S at low or high dose, single or two shots; roughly five received placebo; per-sample allocation not given. Sampling took place 63 days after the first vaccine or placebo injection. This person who donated was an adult of 18-55 years in Boston. CDR1 is MDHEN and CDR2 is SYDVKM in the germline V gene. Trimming removed 6 bases from V and 2 bases from J; junction bases left unmatched: 6. This CDR3 region has 14 residues.

The chain couples TRBV28 to TRBJ2-5; 7 bases match TRBD1. The TCR sequence derives from a person between 18 and 65 years old who received the Ad26.COV2.S COVID-19 vaccine or a placebo. Specimen: peripheral blood, collected in a trial of Ad26.COV2.S vaccine versus placebo. CDR3 DNA sequence: TGTGCCAGCAGCTCAGGGGGACATCAAGAGACCCAGTACTTC. Protein sequence: CASSSGGHQETQYF.